This T cell receptor (beta chain) was recovered during a study of blood T cell repertoires in COVID-19. Study as a whole: The origin of the acute and convalescent COVID-19 samples was the United States, Italy and Spain.

Patients at the Seattle site were enrolled during active infection and followed longitudinally. Measured with immunoSEQ multiplex PCR; TCRdb has only the in-frame clones, and not every one. Found here are 65,000 to 95,000 clones, roughly three quarters of them singletons; the top ten hold roughly 38%. The source material was peripheral blood. The TCR sequence derives from a man aged 55 to 69 with COVID-19, enrolled during active disease.

The CDR3 region has the DNA TGCGCCAGCAGCCTAGGGGGCAACTCTGGAAACACCATATATTTT. It codes for CASSLGGNSGNTIYF. The chain links TRBV5-1 to TRBJ1-3, with 7 bases matching TRBD1. CDR3 length: 15 amino acids. Germline CDR1 SGHRS, CDR2 YFSETQ. The V gene end was trimmed by 4 bases and the J gene end by 0 bases; junction bases not matched to a gene: 4.